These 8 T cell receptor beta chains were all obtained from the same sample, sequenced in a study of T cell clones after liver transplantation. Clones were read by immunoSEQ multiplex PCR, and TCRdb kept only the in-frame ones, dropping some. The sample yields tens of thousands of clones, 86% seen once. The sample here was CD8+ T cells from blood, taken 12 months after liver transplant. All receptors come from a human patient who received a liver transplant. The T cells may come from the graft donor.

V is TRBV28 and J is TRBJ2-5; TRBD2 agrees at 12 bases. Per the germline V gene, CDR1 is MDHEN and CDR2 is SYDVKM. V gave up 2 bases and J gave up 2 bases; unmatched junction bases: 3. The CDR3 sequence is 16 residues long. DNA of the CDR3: TGTGCCAGCAGTTTAAGACTAGCGGGAGCTCAAGAGACCCAGTACTTC. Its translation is CASSLRLAGAQETQYF.

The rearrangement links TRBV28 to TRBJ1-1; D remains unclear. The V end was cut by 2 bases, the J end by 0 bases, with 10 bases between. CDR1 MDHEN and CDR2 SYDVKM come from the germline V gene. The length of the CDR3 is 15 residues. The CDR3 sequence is CASSLRAEMNTEAFF. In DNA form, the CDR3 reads TGTGCCAGCAGTTTAAGGGCAGAGATGAACACTGAAGCTTTCTTT.

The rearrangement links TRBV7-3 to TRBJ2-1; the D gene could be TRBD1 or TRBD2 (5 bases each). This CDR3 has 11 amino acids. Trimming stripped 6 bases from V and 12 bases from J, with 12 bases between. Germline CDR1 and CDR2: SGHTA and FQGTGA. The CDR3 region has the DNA TGTGCCAGCAGTGGGCGAGGGGTGCAGTTCTTC. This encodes CASSGRGVQFF.

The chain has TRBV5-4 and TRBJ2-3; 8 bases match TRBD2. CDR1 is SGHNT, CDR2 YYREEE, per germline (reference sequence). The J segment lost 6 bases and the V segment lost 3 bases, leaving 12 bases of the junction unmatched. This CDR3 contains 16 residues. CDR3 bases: TGTGCCAGCAGCTCTGGTGTAAAGCGGGAGAACGATACGCAGTATTTT. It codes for CASSSGVKRENDTQYF. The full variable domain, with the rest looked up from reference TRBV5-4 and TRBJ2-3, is ETGVTQSPTHLIKTRGQQVTLRCSSQSGHNTVSWYQQALGQGPQFIFQYYREEENGRGNFPPRFSGLQFPNYSSELNVNALELDDSALYLCASSSGVKRENDTQYFGPGTRLTVL.

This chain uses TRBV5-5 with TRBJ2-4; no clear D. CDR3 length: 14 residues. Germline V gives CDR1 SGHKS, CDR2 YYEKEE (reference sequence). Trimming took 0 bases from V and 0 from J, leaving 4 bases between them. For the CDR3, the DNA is TGTGCCAGCAGCTTGGGACTAGCCAAAAACATTCAGTACTTC. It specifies CASSLGLAKNIQYF.

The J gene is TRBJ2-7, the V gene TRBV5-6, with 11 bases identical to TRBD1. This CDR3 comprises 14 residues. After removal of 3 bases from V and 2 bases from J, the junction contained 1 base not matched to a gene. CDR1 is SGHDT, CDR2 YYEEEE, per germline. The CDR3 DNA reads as TGTGCCAGCAGCTGGGGACAGGGGGCCTACGAGCAGTACTTC. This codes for CASSWGQGAYEQYF.

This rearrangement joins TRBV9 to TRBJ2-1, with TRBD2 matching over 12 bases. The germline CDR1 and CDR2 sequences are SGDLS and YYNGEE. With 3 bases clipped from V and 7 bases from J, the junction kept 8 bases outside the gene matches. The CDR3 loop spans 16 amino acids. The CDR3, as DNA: TGTGCCAGCAGCGCTAGCGGGAGGGCCGGCGGGAATGAGCAGTTCTTC. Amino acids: CASSASGRAGGNEQFF.

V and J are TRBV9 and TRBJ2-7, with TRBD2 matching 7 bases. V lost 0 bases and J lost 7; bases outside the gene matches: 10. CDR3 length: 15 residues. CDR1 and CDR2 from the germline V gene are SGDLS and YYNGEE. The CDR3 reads CASSVALVPGGEQYF. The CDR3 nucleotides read TGTGCCAGCAGCGTAGCGTTGGTCCCCGGGGGGGAGCAGTACTTC.